Described below is a single T cell receptor (beta chain) sequence and its context. What it binds is unknown. Germline CDR1 and CDR2: KGHSH and LQKENI. With V trimmed by 3 bases and J by 4 bases, 4 bases remained unmatched. CDR3 length: 15 residues. The table came from immunoSEQ multiplex PCR; TCRdb's copy has only in-frame clones and leaves some out. The sample yields about 73,000 clones, approximately 75% seen once. The sample belongs to a study of vaccination effects on CD4 cells after COVID-19. In the ViraFEST assay, antigen-specific CD4+ clonotypes were identified by expansion after peptide-pool stimulation. The culture ran for under eleven days, and then CD4+ T cells were isolated. Having tested negative for nucleocapsid antibodies, the vaccine recipients showed no prior SARS-CoV-2 infection. Both day 3 and day 7 saw half the medium replaced with IL-2 medium.

This TCR came from a human donor who received a COVID-19 vaccine. Sequencing used CD4+ T cells from PBMCs cultured with HCoV-NL63 spike peptides, obtained before COVID-19 vaccination. This chain connects TRBV18 to TRBJ2-1, with 9 bases lining up with TRBD1. The CDR3 loop is CASSPPGQGYNEQFF. In DNA form, the CDR3 reads TGTGCCAGCTCACCCCCGGGACAGGGATACAATGAGCAGTTCTTC.